This T cell receptor beta chain was observed in a study of blood T cells in healthy people across ages. Study-level findings and limits: Observed TCR beta diversity per million T cells went down as age went up. This fall followed a roughly linear course with age.

The CDR3 has 16 amino acids. In germline, CDR1 is SNHLY, CDR2 FYNNEI. The germline V and J ends were trimmed by 4 bases and 1 base, with 14 bases remaining between them. The authors ran a second PCR of about 7 to 11 cycles using a sample-barcoded 5' primer and a J-beta primer mix. TCRdb reanalysed the 5' RACE reads using MiXCR and keeps one entry per CDR3 protein. The table shows hundreds of thousands of distinct CDR3 sequences, with 45% to 60% occurring only once. No fewer than 5.5 micrograms of total RNA were isolated from every sample. A note on this clonotype: Its specificity is unknown.

The specimen sequenced was blood. The chain couples TRBV2 to TRBJ2-4; D gene ambiguous. This TCR came from a woman aged 80 or over in good health. This chain's CDR3 is CASSGGASGAKNIQYF. CDR3 DNA: TGTGCCAGCAGTGGTGGAGCCTCCGGGGCCAAAAACATTCAGTACTTC.